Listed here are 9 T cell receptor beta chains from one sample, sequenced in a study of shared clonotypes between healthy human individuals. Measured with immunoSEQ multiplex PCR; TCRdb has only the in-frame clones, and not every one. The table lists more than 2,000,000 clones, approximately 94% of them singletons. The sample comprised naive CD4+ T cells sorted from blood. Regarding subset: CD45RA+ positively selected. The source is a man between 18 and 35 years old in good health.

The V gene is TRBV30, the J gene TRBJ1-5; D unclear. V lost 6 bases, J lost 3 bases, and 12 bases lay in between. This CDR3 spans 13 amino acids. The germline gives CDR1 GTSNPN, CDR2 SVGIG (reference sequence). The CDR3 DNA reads TGTGCCTGTTCCAAAGGTAACAATCAGCCCCAGCATTTT. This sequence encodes CACSKGNNQPQHF.

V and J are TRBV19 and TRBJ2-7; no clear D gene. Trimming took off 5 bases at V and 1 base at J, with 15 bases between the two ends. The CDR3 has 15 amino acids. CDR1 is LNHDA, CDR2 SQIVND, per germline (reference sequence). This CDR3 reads CASSRLAGGSYEQYF. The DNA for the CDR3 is TGTGCCAGTAGTCGACTGGCAGGTGGATCCTACGAGCAGTACTTC.

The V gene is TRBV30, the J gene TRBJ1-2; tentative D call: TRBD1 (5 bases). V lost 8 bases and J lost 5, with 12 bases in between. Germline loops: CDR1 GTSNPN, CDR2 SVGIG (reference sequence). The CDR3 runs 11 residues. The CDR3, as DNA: TGTGCCGTGGACATAGGGTATGGCTACACCTTC. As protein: CAVDIGYGYTF. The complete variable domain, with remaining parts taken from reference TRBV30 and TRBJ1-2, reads SQTIHQWPATLVQPVGSPLSLECTVEGTSNPNLYWYRQAAGRGLQLLFYSVGIGQISSEVPQNLSASRPQDRQFILSSKKLLLSDSGFYLCAVDIGYGYTFGSGTRLTVV.

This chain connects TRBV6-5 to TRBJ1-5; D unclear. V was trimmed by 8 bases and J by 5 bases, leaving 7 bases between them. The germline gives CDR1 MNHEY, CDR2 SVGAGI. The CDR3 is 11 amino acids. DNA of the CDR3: TGTGCCAGCCAGGCCGATCAGCCCCAGCATTTT. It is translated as CASQADQPQHF.

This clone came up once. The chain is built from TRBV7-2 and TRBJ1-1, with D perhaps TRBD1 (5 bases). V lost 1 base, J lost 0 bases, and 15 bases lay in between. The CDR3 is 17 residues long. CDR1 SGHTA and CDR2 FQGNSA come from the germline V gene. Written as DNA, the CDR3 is TGTGCCAGCAGCTTAGAGGCAGGGCGAGGAATGAACACTGAAGCTTTCTTT. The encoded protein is CASSLEAGRGMNTEAFF.

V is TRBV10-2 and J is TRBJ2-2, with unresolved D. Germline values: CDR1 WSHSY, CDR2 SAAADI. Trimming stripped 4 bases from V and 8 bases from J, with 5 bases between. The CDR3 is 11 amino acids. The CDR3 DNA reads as TGCGCCAGCAGTGGCGTGGGGGAGCTGTTTTTT. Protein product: CASSGVGELFF.

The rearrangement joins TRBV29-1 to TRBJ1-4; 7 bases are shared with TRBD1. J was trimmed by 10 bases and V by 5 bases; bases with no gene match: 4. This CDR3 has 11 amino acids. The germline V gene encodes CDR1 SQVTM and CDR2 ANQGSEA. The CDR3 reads CSVLQGGKLFF. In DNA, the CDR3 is TGCAGCGTTCTGCAGGGGGGAAAACTGTTTTTT.

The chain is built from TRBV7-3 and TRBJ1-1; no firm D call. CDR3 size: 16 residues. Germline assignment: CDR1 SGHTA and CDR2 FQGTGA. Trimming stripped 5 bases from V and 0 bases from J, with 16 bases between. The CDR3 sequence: CASSPTNSNLNTEAFF. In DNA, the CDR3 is TGTGCCAGCAGCCCGACGAACAGCAACTTGAACACTGAAGCTTTCTTT.

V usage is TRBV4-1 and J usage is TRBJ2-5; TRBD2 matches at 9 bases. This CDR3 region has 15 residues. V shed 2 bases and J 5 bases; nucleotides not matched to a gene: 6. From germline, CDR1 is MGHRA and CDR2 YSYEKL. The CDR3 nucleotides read TGCGCCAGCAGCCAACTGGGACTAGCTATGGAGACCCAGTACTTC. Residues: CASSQLGLAMETQYF.